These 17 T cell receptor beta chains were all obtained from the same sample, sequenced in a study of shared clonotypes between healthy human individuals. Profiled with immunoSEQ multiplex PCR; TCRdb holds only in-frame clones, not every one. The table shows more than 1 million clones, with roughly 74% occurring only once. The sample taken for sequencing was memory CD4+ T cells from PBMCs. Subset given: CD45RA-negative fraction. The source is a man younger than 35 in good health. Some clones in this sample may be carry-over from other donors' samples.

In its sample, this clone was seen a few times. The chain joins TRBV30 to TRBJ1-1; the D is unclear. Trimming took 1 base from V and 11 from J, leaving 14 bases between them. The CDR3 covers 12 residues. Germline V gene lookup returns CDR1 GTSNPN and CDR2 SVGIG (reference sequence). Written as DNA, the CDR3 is TGTGCCTGGAGTGAAGGGTCCGGGAGTGCTTTCTTT. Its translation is CAWSEGSGSAFF.

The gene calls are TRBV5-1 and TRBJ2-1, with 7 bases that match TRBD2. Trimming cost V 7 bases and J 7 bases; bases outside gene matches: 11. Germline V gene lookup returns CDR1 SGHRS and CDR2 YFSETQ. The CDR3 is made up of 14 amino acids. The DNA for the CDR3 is TGCGCCAGCGGACCGGGGCGGGAGTTGAATGAGCAGTTCTTC. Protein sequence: CASGPGRELNEQFF.

The CDR3 sequence: CASSDPGQEPFEQYF. Here the CDR3 DNA reads TGTGCCAGTAGTGATCCGGGACAGGAGCCGTTCGAGCAGTACTTC. The chain is built from TRBV19 and TRBJ2-7; 8 bases are a match to TRBD1. This CDR3 contains 15 residues. Trimming cost V 5 bases and J 6 bases; bases outside gene matches: 12. CDR1 and CDR2 from the germline V gene are LNHDA and SQIVND (reference sequence). The variable domain in full, completed from reference TRBV19 and TRBJ2-7, reads DGGITQSPKYLFRKEGQNVTLSCEQNLNHDAMYWYRQDPGQGLRLIYYSQIVNDFQKGDIAEGYSVSREKKESFPLTVTSAQKNPTAFYLCASSDPGQEPFEQYFGPGTRLTVT.

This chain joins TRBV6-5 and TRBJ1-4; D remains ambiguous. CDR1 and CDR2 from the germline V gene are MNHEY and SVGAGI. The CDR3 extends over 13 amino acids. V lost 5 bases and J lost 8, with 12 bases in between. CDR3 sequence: CASSPLTGEKLFF. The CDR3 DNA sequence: TGTGCCAGCAGTCCCCTTACGGGGGAAAAACTGTTTTTT.

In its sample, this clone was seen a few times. CDR3 sequence reads: CASYGTHNQPQHF. For the CDR3, the DNA is TGTGCCAGCTACGGGACACACAATCAGCCCCAGCATTTT. This chain joins TRBV28 and TRBJ1-5; maybe TRBD1 (6 bases). The CDR3 has 13 residues. From germline, CDR1 is MDHEN and CDR2 SYDVKM. Between the trimmed V and J ends, which lost 8 bases and 3 bases, there was a span of 11 bases. Complete variable domain (other parts from reference TRBV28 and TRBJ1-5): DVKVTQSSRYLVKRTGEKVFLECVQDMDHENMFWYRQDPGLGLRLIYFSYDVKMKEKGDIPEGYSVSREKKERFSLILESASTNQTSMYLCASYGTHNQPQHFGDGTRLSIL.

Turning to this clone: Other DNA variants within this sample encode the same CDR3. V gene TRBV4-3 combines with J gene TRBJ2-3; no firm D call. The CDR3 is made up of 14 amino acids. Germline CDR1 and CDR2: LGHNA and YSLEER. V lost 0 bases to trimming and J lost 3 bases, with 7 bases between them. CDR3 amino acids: CASSQDVGTDTQYF. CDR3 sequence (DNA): TGCGCCAGCAGCCAAGACGTCGGAACAGATACGCAGTATTTT.

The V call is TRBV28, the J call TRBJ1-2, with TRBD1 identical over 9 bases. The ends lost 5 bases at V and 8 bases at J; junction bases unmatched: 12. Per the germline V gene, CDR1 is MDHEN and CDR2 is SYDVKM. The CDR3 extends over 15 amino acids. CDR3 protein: CASSAPRDRVRGYTF. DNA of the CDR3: TGTGCCAGCAGTGCCCCCCGGGACAGGGTAAGGGGCTACACCTTC.

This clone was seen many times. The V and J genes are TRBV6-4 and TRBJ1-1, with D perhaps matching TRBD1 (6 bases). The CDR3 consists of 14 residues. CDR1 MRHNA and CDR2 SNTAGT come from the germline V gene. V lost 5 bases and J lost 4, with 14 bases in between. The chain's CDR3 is CASSSSGEATEAFF. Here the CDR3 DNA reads TGTGCCAGCAGTTCCTCAGGGGAGGCCACTGAAGCTTTCTTT.

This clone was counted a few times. The CDR3 bases are TGTGCCAGCAGCTCTACTAGCGGGAGCGGCACCGGGGAGCTGTTTTTT. Its protein product is CASSSTSGSGTGELFF. The chain employs TRBV28 and TRBJ2-2, with TRBD2 matching over 11 bases. V dropped 6 bases and J dropped 4; count of bases not matched to a gene: 7. Germline CDR1 is MDHEN and CDR2 is SYDVKM. The CDR3 is 16 residues long.

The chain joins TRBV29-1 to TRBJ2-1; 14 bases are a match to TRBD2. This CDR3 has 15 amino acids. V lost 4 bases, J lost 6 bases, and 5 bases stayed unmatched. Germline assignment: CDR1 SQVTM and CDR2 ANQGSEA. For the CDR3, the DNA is TGCAGCGTTGCCCCTGGACTAGCGGGAGGCAATGAGCAGTTCTTC. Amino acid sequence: CSVAPGLAGGNEQFF.

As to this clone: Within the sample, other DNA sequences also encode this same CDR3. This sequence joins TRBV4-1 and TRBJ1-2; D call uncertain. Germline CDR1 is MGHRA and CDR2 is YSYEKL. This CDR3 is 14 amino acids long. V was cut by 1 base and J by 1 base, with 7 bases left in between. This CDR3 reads CASSQVGDNYGYTF. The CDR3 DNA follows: TGCGCCAGCAGCCAAGTTGGGGATAACTATGGCTACACCTTC.

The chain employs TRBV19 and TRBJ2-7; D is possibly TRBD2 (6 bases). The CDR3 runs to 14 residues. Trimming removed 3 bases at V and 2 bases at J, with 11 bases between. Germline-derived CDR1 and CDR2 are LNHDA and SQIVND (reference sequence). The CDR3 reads CASSIQPGAYEQYF. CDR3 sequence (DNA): TGTGCCAGTAGTATCCAACCGGGGGCCTACGAGCAGTACTTC. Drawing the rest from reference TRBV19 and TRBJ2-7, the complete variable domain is DGGITQSPKYLFRKEGQNVTLSCEQNLNHDAMYWYRQDPGQGLRLIYYSQIVNDFQKGDIAEGYSVSREKKESFPLTVTSAQKNPTAFYLCASSIQPGAYEQYFGPGTRLTVT.

The CDR3 bases are TGTGCCAGCAGCTCCCGAGCGGGAGGGACCTACGAGCAGTACTTC. It encodes CASSSRAGGTYEQYF. The chain joins TRBV9 to TRBJ2-7, with 10 bases identical to TRBD2. This CDR3 is built from 15 residues. CDR1 is SGDLS, CDR2 YYNGEE, per germline. J lost 2 bases, V lost 4 bases, and 6 bases had no gene match. Complete variable domain (other parts from reference TRBV9 and TRBJ2-7): DSGVTQTPKHLITATGQRVTLRCSPRSGDLSVYWYQQSLDQGLQFLIQYYNGEERAKGNILERFSAQQFPDLHSELNLSSLELGDSALYFCASSSRAGGTYEQYFGPGTRLTVT.

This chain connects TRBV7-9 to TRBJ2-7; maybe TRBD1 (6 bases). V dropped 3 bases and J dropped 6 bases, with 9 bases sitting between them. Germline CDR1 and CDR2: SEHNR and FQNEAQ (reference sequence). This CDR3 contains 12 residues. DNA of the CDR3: TGTGCCAGCAGCTTGAGCAGGGGCGAGCAGTACTTC. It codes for CASSLSRGEQYF.

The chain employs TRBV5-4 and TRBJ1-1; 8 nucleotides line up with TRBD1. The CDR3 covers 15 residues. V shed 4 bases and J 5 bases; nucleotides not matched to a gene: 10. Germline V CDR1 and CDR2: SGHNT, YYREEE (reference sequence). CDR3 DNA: TGTGCCAGCAGCCCCATGGACAGGGAGGGGACTGAAGCTTTCTTT. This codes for CASSPMDREGTEAFF.

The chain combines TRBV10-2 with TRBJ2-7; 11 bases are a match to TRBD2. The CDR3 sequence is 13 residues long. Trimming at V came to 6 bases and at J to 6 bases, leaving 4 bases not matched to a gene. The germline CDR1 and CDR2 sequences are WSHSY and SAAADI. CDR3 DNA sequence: TGCGCCAGCAGACTAGCGGGAGAAGGCGAGCAGTACTTC. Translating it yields CASRLAGEGEQYF.

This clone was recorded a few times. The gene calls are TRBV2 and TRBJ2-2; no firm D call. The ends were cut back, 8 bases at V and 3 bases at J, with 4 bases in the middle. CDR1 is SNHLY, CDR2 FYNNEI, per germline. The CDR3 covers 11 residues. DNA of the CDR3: TGTGCCAGCGGAGACACCGGGGAGCTGTTTTTT. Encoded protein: CASGDTGELFF.